A selection of T cell receptor beta chains follows, all from one sample in a study of T cell repertoires in cytomegalovirus infection. TCRdb re-derived calls from the reads in MiXCR, one entry per CDR3 protein. The sample lists 200,000 to 300,000 distinct CDR3 sequences; around 13% were seen once. The sample taken for sequencing was PBMCs. These receptors were obtained from a human donor in good health (CMV status not recorded). Some clones in this sample may be carry-over from other donors' samples. Each CDR3 is given with its conserved first and last residue. The order of the fields is clone size, V gene, J gene, D gene, CDR3 protein, CDR3 DNA. The D gene is left open where the match is weak. Clone sizes are given selectively: once, few, many, or a class where the clone is expanded.

>many|TRBV7-2|TRBJ1-1|-
CASSYSLNTEAFF
TGTGCCAGCAGCTACTCCCTGAACACTGAAGCTTTCTTT
>-|TRBV6-2/TRBV6-3|TRBJ2-1|-
CASTPRQSYNEQFF
TGTGCCAGCACCCCCAGACAGAGCTACAATGAGCAGTTCTTC
>many|TRBV7-6|TRBJ2-5|-
CASSQRRGQETQYF
TGTGCCAGCAGCCAGCGGAGGGGGCAAGAGACCCAGTACTTC
>few|TRBV28|TRBJ2-7|TRBD1
CASTMGGQGPYEQYF
TGTGCCAGCACAATGGGGGGACAGGGGCCCTACGAGCAGTACTTC
>few|TRBV20-1|TRBJ2-1|TRBD1
CSARDRDRVFFF
TGCAGTGCTAGAGATCGGGACAGGGTGTTTTTCTTC
>many|TRBV28|TRBJ2-1|TRBD2
CASSLGGSEQFF
TGTGCCAGCAGTTTGGGAGGGAGTGAGCAGTTCTTC
>many|TRBV7-9|TRBJ1-2|-
CASSLDPVIYGYTF
TGTGCCAGCAGCTTAGATCCAGTGATCTATGGCTACACCTTC
>few|TRBV11-3|TRBJ2-7|TRBD1
CASSLGGDRAYEQYF
TGTGCCAGCAGCTTAGGTGGAGACAGGGCCTACGAGCAGTACTTC
>many|TRBV7-2|TRBJ1-2|-
CASSFDGYGYTF
TGTGCCAGCAGCTTTGACGGTTATGGCTACACCTTC
>many|TRBV27|TRBJ1-1|-
CASSSGIYGNPNTEAFF
TGTGCCAGCAGTTCTGGGATTTACGGGAATCCGAACACTGAAGCTTTCTTT
>few|TRBV6-5|TRBJ1-5|TRBD1
CASSQGTGQQPQHF
TGTGCCAGCAGTCAGGGGACAGGCCAACAGCCCCAGCATTTT
>many|TRBV7-2|TRBJ2-7|TRBD2
CASSLLVSQLAGVYEQYF
TGTGCCAGCAGTCTCCTGGTAAGCCAGCTAGCGGGAGTATACGAGCAGTACTTC
>-|TRBV3-1|TRBJ2-1|-
CASSHQTRIREQFF
TGTGCCAGCAGCCACCAGACTAGGATCCGTGAGCAGTTCTTC
>few|TRBV2|TRBJ2-1|TRBD2
CASSSRTSGISYNEQFF
TGTGCCAGCAGTAGCAGGACTAGCGGGATCTCCTACAATGAGCAGTTCTTC
>-|TRBV6-1|TRBJ1-5|-
CASSDDSNGVRDQPQHF
TGTGCCAGCAGTGACGACTCGAATGGGGTTAGAGATCAGCCCCAGCATTTT
>few|TRBV7-9|TRBJ2-7|TRBD2
CASSLMTSWGWDEQYF
TGTGCCAGCAGCTTAATGACTAGCTGGGGTTGGGACGAGCAGTACTTC
>many|TRBV7-2|TRBJ2-2|-
CASSLAALVITTGELFF
TGTGCCAGCAGCTTAGCCGCGCTAGTGATCACCACCGGGGAGCTGTTTTTT
>-|TRBV27|TRBJ1-5|-
CASSFRAQGPQHF
TGTGCCAGCAGTTTCCGGGCGCAGGGGCCCCAGCATTTT
>-|TRBV6-8|TRBJ1-5|TRBD1
CASSGIRDRGGVSNQPQHF
TGTGCCAGCAGTGGCATCCGGGACAGGGGGGGGGTTAGCAATCAGCCCCAGCATTTT
>-|TRBV12-5|TRBJ2-1|TRBD1
CASGRRQGLDNEQFF
TGTGCTAGTGGTAGACGACAGGGGTTGGACAATGAGCAGTTCTTC
>many|TRBV12-3/TRBV12-4|TRBJ1-2|-
CASSRGEGGWDGYTF
TGTGCCAGCAGTCGGGGGGAGGGCGGATGGGATGGCTACACCTTC
>few|TRBV7-8|TRBJ1-2|-
CASSLLAGGGGYTF
TGTGCCAGCAGCTTATTGGCAGGAGGAGGCGGCTACACCTTC
>many|TRBV20-1|TRBJ2-7|TRBD1
CSFLGTESYEQYF
TGCAGTTTTCTGGGGACAGAATCCTACGAGCAGTACTTC
>many|TRBV6-1|TRBJ1-1|-
CASSESPTGFNTEAFF
TGTGCCAGCAGTGAGTCACCCACAGGTTTCAACACTGAAGCTTTCTTT
>-|TRBV9|TRBJ2-6|TRBD2
CASSVSGGGALGANVLTF
TGTGCCAGCAGCGTCAGTGGCGGGGGGGCTCTCGGGGCCAACGTCCTGACTTTC
>many|TRBV6-1|TRBJ1-1|TRBD1
CASSQRQGPGGTEAFF
TGTGCCAGCAGCCAACGACAGGGGCCTGGGGGGACTGAAGCTTTCTTT
>-|TRBV2|TRBJ1-2|-
CASSGDGYVSGYTF
TGTGCCAGCAGTGGGGACGGCTACGTAAGCGGCTACACCTTC
>many|TRBV19|TRBJ1-5|-
CASSTPTVNQPQHF
TGTGCCAGTAGTACCCCGACGGTAAATCAGCCCCAGCATTTT
>few|TRBV12-3/TRBV12-4|TRBJ1-4|-
CASSPGNGGHEKLFF
TGTGCCAGCAGTCCCGGGAACGGGGGACATGAAAAACTGTTTTTT
>-|TRBV19|TRBJ1-1|-
CASSMLGQQNTEAFF
TGTGCCAGTAGTATGCTTGGACAGCAGAACACTGAAGCTTTCTTT
>many|TRBV28|TRBJ2-1|-
CASTRWSREQFF
TGTGCCAGCACCCGATGGTCCCGTGAGCAGTTCTTC
>-|TRBV9|TRBJ1-2|-
CASSVSERENGYTF
TGTGCCAGCAGCGTGAGTGAGAGGGAGAATGGCTACACCTTC
>-|TRBV6-2/TRBV6-3|TRBJ1-5|-
CASSWRGNQPQHF
TGTGCCAGCAGTTGGCGGGGGAATCAGCCCCAGCATTTT
>few|TRBV14|TRBJ1-1|TRBD1
CASSQAGTGMNTEAFF
TGTGCCAGCAGCCAAGCGGGGACAGGCATGAACACTGAAGCTTTCTTT
>many|TRBV4-1|TRBJ1-2|TRBD1
CASSQDFRQGAVSGYTF
TGCGCCAGCAGCCAAGATTTTAGACAGGGGGCTGTTAGTGGCTACACCTTC
>many|TRBV7-2|TRBJ2-1|-
CASSPQRVNEQFF
TGTGCCAGCAGCCCGCAGCGGGTCAATGAGCAGTTCTTC
>few|TRBV11-2|TRBJ2-3|-
CASSFGQRVYDTQYF
TGTGCCAGCAGCTTCGGTCAGAGGGTTTATGATACGCAGTATTTT
>-|TRBV20-1|TRBJ2-7|TRBD2
CSAVSTSGRSYEQYF
TGCAGTGCTGTCTCGACTAGCGGGAGGTCCTACGAGCAGTACTTC
>-|TRBV20-1|TRBJ1-2|-
CSAWTENYGYTF
TGCAGTGCTTGGACAGAGAACTATGGCTACACCTTC
>-|TRBV19|TRBJ1-5|-
CASSNNLGDQPQHF
TGTGCCAGTAGTAATAACCTCGGGGATCAGCCCCAGCATTTT
>many|TRBV7-2|TRBJ1-2|-
CASSLYKENYGYTF
TGTGCCAGCAGCTTATATAAGGAGAACTATGGCTACACCTTC
>few|TRBV28|TRBJ2-3|-
CASSPPGGMADTQYF
TGTGCCAGCAGTCCCCCCGGGGGCATGGCAGATACGCAGTATTTT
>few|TRBV11-3|TRBJ2-7|-
CASSSDSGREQYF
TGTGCCAGCAGCTCGGACTCAGGTCGCGAGCAGTACTTC
>-|TRBV27|TRBJ2-5|TRBD2
CASSPPGGGRRETQYF
TGTGCCAGCAGTCCACCGGGCGGGGGGCGCAGGGAGACCCAGTACTTC
>many|TRBV4-1|TRBJ1-4|TRBD1
CASSQGWTGNEKLFF
TGCGCCAGCAGCCAGGGGTGGACAGGGAATGAAAAACTGTTTTTT
>-|TRBV29-1|TRBJ1-2|-
CSVDKVGNYGYTF
TGCAGCGTTGATAAAGTGGGTAACTATGGCTACACCTTC
>many|TRBV7-8|TRBJ2-3|-
CASSLMGADTQYF
TGTGCCAGCAGCCTGATGGGAGCAGATACGCAGTATTTT
>many|TRBV7-9|TRBJ1-5|TRBD1
CASSWDSQPQHF
TGTGCCAGCAGCTGGGACAGCCAGCCCCAGCATTTT
>many|TRBV7-2|TRBJ1-3|-
CASSLANTIYF
TGTGCCAGCAGCTTAGCCAACACCATATATTTT
>few|TRBV4-1|TRBJ2-3|TRBD2
CASSEGGWEFKDTQYF
TGCGCCAGCAGTGAGGGAGGGTGGGAATTCAAAGATACGCAGTATTTT
>many|TRBV6-5|TRBJ2-5|TRBD1
CASSHYQGAGQETQYF
TGTGCCAGCAGCCACTATCAGGGGGCGGGCCAAGAGACCCAGTACTTC